The rows below give T cell receptor beta chains drawn from one sample of a study of T cell repertoires in aging, cancer and after chemotherapy. One entry per CDR3 protein, called by TCRdb with MiXCR from the multiplex PCR reads. The profile shows about 11,000 distinct CDR3 sequences, roughly a quarter of them singletons. Sequenced material: blood. The source of these receptors is a human donor in good health. CDR3s include the opening cysteine and the closing phenylalanine or tryptophan. Each record gives: clone size, D gene, V gene, J gene, CDR3 protein, CDR3 DNA. D genes are given only for firm matches. Clone size appears in some rows only: once, few, many, or a class for an expanded clone.

clone size: -
D gene: -
V gene: TRBV20-1
J gene: TRBJ2-7
CDR3 protein: CSAFSLGGTSYEQYF
CDR3 DNA: TGCAGTGCTTTCTCCCTTGGGGGGACCTCCTACGAGCAGTACTTC

clone size: few
D gene: TRBD2
V gene: TRBV5-4
J gene: TRBJ2-2
CDR3 protein: CASSLRTGGNTGELFF
CDR3 DNA: TGTGCCAGCAGCTTGAGAACGGGGGGGAACACCGGGGAGCTGTTTTTT

clone size: -
D gene: -
V gene: TRBV6-2/TRBV6-3
J gene: TRBJ2-5
CDR3 protein: CASSPRGQETQYF
CDR3 DNA: TGTGCCAGCAGTCCCCGGGGTCAAGAGACCCAGTACTTC

clone size: medium-sized
D gene: -
V gene: TRBV19
J gene: TRBJ2-7
CDR3 protein: CASSISSHPYEQYF
CDR3 DNA: TGTGCCAGTAGTATTTCCAGCCACCCCTACGAGCAGTACTTC

clone size: medium-sized
D gene: -
V gene: TRBV6-1
J gene: TRBJ2-7
CDR3 protein: CASSEKWQGKTTYEQYF
CDR3 DNA: TGTGCCAGCAGTGAAAAGTGGCAGGGAAAGACTACCTACGAGCAGTACTTC

clone size: -
D gene: -
V gene: TRBV6-6
J gene: TRBJ1-5
CDR3 protein: CASSYSSAPNQPQHF
CDR3 DNA: TGTGCCAGCAGTTACTCGAGTGCACCCAATCAGCCCCAGCATTTT

clone size: few
D gene: -
V gene: TRBV11-2
J gene: TRBJ2-1
CDR3 protein: CASSTRLIAPYNEQFF
CDR3 DNA: TGTGCCAGCAGCACCCGACTCATTGCACCCTACAATGAGCAGTTCTTC

clone size: medium-sized
D gene: -
V gene: TRBV19
J gene: TRBJ1-1
CDR3 protein: CASSIGGMNTEAFF
CDR3 DNA: TGTGCCAGTAGTATCGGGGGCATGAACACTGAAGCTTTCTTT

clone size: -
D gene: -
V gene: TRBV20-1
J gene: TRBJ2-1
CDR3 protein: CSASSGWDEQFF
CDR3 DNA: TGCAGTGCGAGTTCGGGGTGGGATGAGCAGTTCTTC

clone size: -
D gene: -
V gene: TRBV5-1
J gene: TRBJ2-5
CDR3 protein: CASSEQETQYF
CDR3 DNA: TGCGCCAGCAGCGAACAAGAGACCCAGTACTTC

clone size: few
D gene: -
V gene: TRBV5-1
J gene: TRBJ1-6
CDR3 protein: CASSLETGGRSPLHF
CDR3 DNA: TGCGCCAGCAGCTTGGAAACCGGGGGCAGATCACCCCTCCACTTT

clone size: few
D gene: TRBD1
V gene: TRBV11-2
J gene: TRBJ1-6
CDR3 protein: CASSLGTGYNSPLHF
CDR3 DNA: TGTGCCAGCAGCCTAGGGACAGGGTATAATTCACCCCTCCACTTT

clone size: few
D gene: -
V gene: TRBV12-3/TRBV12-4
J gene: TRBJ2-2
CDR3 protein: CASSYRRRQVNTGELFF
CDR3 DNA: TGTGCCAGCAGTTACCGGCGGCGACAAGTGAACACCGGGGAGCTGTTTTTT

clone size: -
D gene: -
V gene: TRBV18
J gene: TRBJ1-1
CDR3 protein: CASSPRRHQGSAAFF
CDR3 DNA: TGTGCCAGCTCACCAAGGAGACACCAGGGGAGTGCAGCTTTCTTT

clone size: medium-sized
D gene: -
V gene: TRBV29-1
J gene: TRBJ1-2
CDR3 protein: CSVRQVNYGYTF
CDR3 DNA: TGCAGCGTTCGCCAGGTCAACTATGGCTACACCTTC

clone size: -
D gene: TRBD1
V gene: TRBV7-2
J gene: TRBJ1-1
CDR3 protein: CASSPRTGGNTEAFF
CDR3 DNA: TGTGCCAGCAGCCCTCGGACAGGAGGAAACACTGAAGCTTTCTTT

clone size: -
D gene: TRBD2
V gene: TRBV20-1
J gene: TRBJ2-1
CDR3 protein: CSARDQTSGGPTSSYNEQFF
CDR3 DNA: TGCAGTGCTAGAGACCAAACTAGCGGGGGGCCGACGAGCTCCTACAATGAGCAGTTCTTC

clone size: few
D gene: -
V gene: TRBV7-2
J gene: TRBJ2-1
CDR3 protein: CASSLGFGTDSYNEQFF
CDR3 DNA: TGTGCCAGCAGCTTAGGGTTCGGGACGGACTCCTACAATGAGCAGTTCTTC

clone size: few
D gene: TRBD1
V gene: TRBV18
J gene: TRBJ1-2
CDR3 protein: CASSPTDRVSYGYTF
CDR3 DNA: TGTGCCAGCTCACCGACGGACAGGGTGAGCTATGGCTACACCTTC

clone size: -
D gene: TRBD1
V gene: TRBV10-3
J gene: TRBJ1-5
CDR3 protein: CAISETDRGSNQPQHF
CDR3 DNA: TGTGCCATCAGTGAGACGGACAGGGGGAGCAATCAGCCCCAGCATTTT

clone size: -
D gene: TRBD2
V gene: TRBV6-1
J gene: TRBJ2-7
CDR3 protein: CASSELAGNNEQYF
CDR3 DNA: TGCGCCAGCAGTGAACTAGCGGGGAACAACGAGCAGTACTTC

clone size: -
D gene: -
V gene: TRBV6-2/TRBV6-3
J gene: TRBJ1-1
CDR3 protein: CASTRAGTEAFF
CDR3 DNA: TGTGCCAGCACTCGGGCTGGGACTGAAGCTTTCTTT

clone size: medium-sized
D gene: TRBD1
V gene: TRBV27
J gene: TRBJ2-7
CDR3 protein: CASRGDRGGYEQYF
CDR3 DNA: TGTGCCAGCAGGGGAGACAGGGGAGGTTACGAGCAGTACTTC

clone size: few
D gene: TRBD2
V gene: TRBV5-1
J gene: TRBJ2-3
CDR3 protein: CASSRIAGGRADTQYF
CDR3 DNA: TGCGCCAGCAGCCGCATAGCGGGGGGCAGGGCAGATACGCAGTATTTT

clone size: few
D gene: -
V gene: TRBV28
J gene: TRBJ1-2
CDR3 protein: CASSRGAGNYGYTF
CDR3 DNA: TGTGCCAGCAGTCGGGGAGCTGGGAACTATGGCTACACCTTC

clone size: few
D gene: TRBD2
V gene: TRBV20-1
J gene: TRBJ2-5
CDR3 protein: CSARFKRGVQETQYF
CDR3 DNA: TGCAGTGCTAGGTTCAAGCGGGGGGTACAAGAGACCCAGTACTTC

clone size: medium-sized
D gene: -
V gene: TRBV29-1
J gene: TRBJ2-5
CDR3 protein: CSVEDTGGTETQYF
CDR3 DNA: TGCAGCGTTGAAGATACTGGGGGCACAGAGACCCAGTACTTC

clone size: few
D gene: TRBD2
V gene: TRBV19
J gene: TRBJ2-3
CDR3 protein: CASSSSLTSGRTDTQYF
CDR3 DNA: TGTGCCAGTAGTTCCTCCCTGACTAGCGGGCGCACAGATACGCAGTATTTT